This T cell receptor beta chain was retrieved from a study of blood T cell repertoires in COVID-19. Study at large: Researchers got acute and convalescent COVID-19 samples from the United States, Italy and Spain. In each case, the material was cDNA or gDNA derived from T cells, B-cell-depleted T cells, or PBMCs.

This clone occurred once. Source study methods: For nucleated cells, counts were estimated from reference gene primer amplification. Method: immunoSEQ multiplex PCR; TCRdb's copy keeps in-frame clones and lacks some. The DNA gave D and trimming, while V, J and clone size come from that table. The profile shows 50,000 to 65,000 clones, over 80% of them singletons. In germline, CDR1 is MDHEN, CDR2 SYDVKM. The CDR3 loop spans 15 amino acids. With V trimmed by 4 bases and J by 0 bases, 2 bases remained unmatched. This clonotype was sampled from a woman aged 60-70 years with active or convalescent COVID-19. The rearrangement joins TRBV28 to TRBJ2-2; 7 bases agree with TRBD2. Sequenced input: peripheral blood. The CDR3 here is CASSSSGTNTGELFF. Written as DNA, the CDR3 is TGTGCCAGCAGTTCTAGCGGAACGAACACCGGGGAGCTGTTTTTT.